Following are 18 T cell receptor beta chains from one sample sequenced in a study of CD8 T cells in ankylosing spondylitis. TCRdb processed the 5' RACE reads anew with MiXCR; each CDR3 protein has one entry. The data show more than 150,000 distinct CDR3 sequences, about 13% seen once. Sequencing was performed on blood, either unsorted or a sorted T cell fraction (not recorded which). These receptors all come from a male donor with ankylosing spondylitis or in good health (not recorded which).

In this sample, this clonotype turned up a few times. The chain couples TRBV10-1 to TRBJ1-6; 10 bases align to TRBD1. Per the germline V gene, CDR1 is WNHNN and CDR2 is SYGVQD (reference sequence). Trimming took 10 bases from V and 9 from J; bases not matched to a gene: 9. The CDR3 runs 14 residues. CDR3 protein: CATHGTGDGSPLHF. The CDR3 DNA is TGCGCCACCCACGGGACAGGGGATGGTTCACCCCTCCACTTT.

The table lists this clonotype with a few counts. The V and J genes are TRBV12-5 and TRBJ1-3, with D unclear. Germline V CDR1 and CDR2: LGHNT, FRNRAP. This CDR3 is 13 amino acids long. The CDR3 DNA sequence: TGTGCGATAAGGAAGAGCTCTGGAAACACCATATATTTT. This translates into CAIRKSSGNTIYF. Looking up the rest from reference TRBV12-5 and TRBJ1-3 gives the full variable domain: DARVTQTPRHKVTEMGQEVTMRCQPILGHNTVFWYRQTMMQGLELLAYFRNRAPLDDSGMPKDRFSAEMPDATLATLKIQPSEPRDSAVYFCAIRKSSGNTIYFGEGSWLTVV.

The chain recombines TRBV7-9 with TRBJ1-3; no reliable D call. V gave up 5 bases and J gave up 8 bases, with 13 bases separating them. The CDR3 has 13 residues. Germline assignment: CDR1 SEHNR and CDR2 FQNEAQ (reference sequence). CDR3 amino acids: CASSQDLRDTIYF. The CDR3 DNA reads TGTGCCAGCAGCCAAGACCTACGGGACACCATATATTTT.

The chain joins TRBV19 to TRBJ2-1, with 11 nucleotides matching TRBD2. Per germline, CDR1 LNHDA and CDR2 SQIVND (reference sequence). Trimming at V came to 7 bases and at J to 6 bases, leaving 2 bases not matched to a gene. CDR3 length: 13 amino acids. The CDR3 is CASKGTSGNEQFF. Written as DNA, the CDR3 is TGTGCCAGTAAAGGGACTAGCGGCAATGAGCAGTTCTTC.

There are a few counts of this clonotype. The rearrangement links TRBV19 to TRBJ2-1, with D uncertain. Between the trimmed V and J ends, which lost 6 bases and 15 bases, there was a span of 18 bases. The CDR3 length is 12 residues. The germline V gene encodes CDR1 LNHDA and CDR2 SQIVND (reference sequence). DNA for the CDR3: TGTGCCAGTAGGGGCGTGGCAGGAGATCTGTTCTTC. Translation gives CASRGVAGDLFF.

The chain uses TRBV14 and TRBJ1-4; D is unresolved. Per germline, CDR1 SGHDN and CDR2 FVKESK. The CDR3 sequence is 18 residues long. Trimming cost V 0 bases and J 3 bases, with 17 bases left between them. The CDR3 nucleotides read TGTGCCAGCAGCCAAGAGACCGTCCCGCAGGCGGCTAATGAAAAACTGTTTTTT. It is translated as CASSQETVPQAANEKLFF.

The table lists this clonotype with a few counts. CDR3 loop: CASRSTPTRTGEGNQPQHF. CDR3 DNA sequence: TGTGCCAGCAGAAGTACCCCGACCCGGACGGGGGAGGGCAATCAGCCCCAGCATTTT. This sequence joins TRBV28 and TRBJ1-5; TRBD1 is a possible D gene (5 bases). The CDR3 contains 19 residues. V was shortened by 6 bases and J by 2 bases, with 26 bases between the two germline ends. Germline CDR1 is MDHEN and CDR2 is SYDVKM.

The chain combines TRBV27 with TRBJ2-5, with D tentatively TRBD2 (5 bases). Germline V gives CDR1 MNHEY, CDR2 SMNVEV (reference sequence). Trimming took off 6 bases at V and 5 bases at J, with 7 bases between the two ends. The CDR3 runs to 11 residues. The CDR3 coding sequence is TGTGCCAGCAGACTAGGGGAGACCCAGTACTTC. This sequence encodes CASRLGETQYF.

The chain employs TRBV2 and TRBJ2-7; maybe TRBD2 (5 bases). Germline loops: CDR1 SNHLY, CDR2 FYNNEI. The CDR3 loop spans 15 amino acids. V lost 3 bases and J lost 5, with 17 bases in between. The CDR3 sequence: CASSDGSGPWDEQYF. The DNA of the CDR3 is TGTGCCAGCAGTGATGGGAGCGGTCCTTGGGACGAGCAGTACTTC.

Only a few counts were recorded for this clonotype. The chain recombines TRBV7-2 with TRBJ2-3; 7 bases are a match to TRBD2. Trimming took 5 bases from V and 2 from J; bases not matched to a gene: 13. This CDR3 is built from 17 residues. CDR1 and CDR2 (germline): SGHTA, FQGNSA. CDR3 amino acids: CASSRPSAGVYTDTQYF. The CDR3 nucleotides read TGTGCCAGCAGCCGACCTTCGGCGGGGGTTTACACAGATACGCAGTATTTT.

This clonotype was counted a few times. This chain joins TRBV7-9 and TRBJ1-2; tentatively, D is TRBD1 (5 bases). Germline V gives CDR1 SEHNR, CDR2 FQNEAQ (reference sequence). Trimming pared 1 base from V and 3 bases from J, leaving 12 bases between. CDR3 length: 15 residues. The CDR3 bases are TGTGCCAGCAGCTTAGGTCCAGGGAGTGACTATGGCTACACCTTC. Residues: CASSLGPGSDYGYTF.

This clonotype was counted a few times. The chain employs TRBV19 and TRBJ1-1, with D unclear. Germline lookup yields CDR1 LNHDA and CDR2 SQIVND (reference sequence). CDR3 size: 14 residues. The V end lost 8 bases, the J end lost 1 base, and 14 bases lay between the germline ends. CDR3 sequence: CASLPPLGNTEAFF. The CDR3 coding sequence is TGTGCCAGTCTCCCCCCGCTGGGGAACACTGAAGCTTTCTTT.

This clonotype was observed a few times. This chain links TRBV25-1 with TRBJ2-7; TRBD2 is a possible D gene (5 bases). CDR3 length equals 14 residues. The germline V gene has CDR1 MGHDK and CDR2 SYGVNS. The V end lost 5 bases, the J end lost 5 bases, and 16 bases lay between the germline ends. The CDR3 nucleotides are TGTGCCAGCAGTCTTCCCGGAGGAGCCCACGAGCAGTACTTC. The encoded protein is CASSLPGGAHEQYF.

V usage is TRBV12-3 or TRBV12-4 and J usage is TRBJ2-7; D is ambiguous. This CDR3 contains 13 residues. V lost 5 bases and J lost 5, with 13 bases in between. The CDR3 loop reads CASSTSAINEQYF. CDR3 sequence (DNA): TGTGCCAGCAGTACCTCAGCTATCAACGAGCAGTACTTC.

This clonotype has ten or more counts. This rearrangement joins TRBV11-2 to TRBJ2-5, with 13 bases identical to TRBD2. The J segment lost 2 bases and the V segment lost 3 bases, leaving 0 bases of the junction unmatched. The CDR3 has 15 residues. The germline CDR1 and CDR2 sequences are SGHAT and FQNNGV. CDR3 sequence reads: CASSLGLAGQETQYF. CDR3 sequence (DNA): TGTGCCAGCAGCTTGGGACTAGCGGGGCAAGAGACCCAGTACTTC.

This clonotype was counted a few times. The CDR3 nucleotides are TGCAGCGTTGAGGGTTGGAACTATGGCTACACCTTC. It encodes CSVEGWNYGYTF. The chain employs TRBV29-1 and TRBJ1-2; D gene unclear. The CDR3 is made up of 12 amino acids. The V end lost 3 bases, the J end lost 2 bases, and 7 bases lay between the germline ends. The germline gives CDR1 SQVTM, CDR2 ANQGSEA.

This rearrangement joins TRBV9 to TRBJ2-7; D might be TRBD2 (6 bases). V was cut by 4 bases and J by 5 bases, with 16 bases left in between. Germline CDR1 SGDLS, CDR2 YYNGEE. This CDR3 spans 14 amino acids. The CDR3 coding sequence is TGTGCCAGCAGCTTTTCAGGAGGGGTCCACGAGCAGTACTTC. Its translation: CASSFSGGVHEQYF.

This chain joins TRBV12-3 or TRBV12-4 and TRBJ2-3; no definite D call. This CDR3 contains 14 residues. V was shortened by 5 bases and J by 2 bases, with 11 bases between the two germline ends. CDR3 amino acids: CASSPEIYTDTQYF. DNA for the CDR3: TGTGCCAGCAGTCCGGAGATATACACAGATACGCAGTATTTT.